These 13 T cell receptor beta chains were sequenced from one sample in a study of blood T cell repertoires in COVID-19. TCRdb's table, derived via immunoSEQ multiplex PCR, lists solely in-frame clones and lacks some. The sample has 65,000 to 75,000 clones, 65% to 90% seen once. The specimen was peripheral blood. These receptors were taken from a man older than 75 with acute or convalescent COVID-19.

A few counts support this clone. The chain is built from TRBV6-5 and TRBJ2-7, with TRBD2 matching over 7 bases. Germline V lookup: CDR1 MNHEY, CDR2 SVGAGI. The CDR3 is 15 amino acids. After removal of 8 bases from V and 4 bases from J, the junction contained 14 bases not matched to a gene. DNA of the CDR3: TGTGCCAGCTTCGAAATCGGGGGGAATTCTTACGAGCAGTACTTC. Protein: CASFEIGGNSYEQYF.

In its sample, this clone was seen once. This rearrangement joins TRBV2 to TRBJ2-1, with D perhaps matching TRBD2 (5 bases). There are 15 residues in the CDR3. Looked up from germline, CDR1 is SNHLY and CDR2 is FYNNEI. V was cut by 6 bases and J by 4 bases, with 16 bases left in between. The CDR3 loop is CASSGDTGRYNEQFF. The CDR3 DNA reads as TGTGCCAGCAGCGGAGACACTGGGAGATACAATGAGCAGTTCTTC.

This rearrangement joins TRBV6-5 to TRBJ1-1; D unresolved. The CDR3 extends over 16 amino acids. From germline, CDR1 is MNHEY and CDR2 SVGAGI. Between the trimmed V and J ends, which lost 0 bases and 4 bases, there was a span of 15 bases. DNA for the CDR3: TGTGCCAGCAGTTACTCGAGAGGAATTGATAGCACTGAAGCTTTCTTT. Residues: CASSYSRGIDSTEAFF.

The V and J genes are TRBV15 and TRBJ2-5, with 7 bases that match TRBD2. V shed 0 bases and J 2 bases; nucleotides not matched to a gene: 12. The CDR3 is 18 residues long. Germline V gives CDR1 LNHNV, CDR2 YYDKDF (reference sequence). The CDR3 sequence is CATSRETLWLAEQETQYF. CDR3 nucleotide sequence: TGTGCCACCAGCAGAGAGACCTTATGGCTAGCGGAGCAAGAGACCCAGTACTTC.

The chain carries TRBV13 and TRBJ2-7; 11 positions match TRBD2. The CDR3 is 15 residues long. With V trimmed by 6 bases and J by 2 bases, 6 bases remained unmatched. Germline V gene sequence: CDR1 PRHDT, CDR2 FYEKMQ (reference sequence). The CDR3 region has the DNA TGTGCCAGCAGTAAGGTGGGACTAGCGGCCTACGAGCAGTACTTC. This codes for CASSKVGLAAYEQYF.

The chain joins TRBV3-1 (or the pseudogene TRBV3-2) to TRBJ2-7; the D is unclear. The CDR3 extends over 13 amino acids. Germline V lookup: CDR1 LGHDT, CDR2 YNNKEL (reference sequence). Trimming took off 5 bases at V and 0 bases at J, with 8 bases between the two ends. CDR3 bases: TGTGCCAGCAGCTATCAGGCCTCCTACGAGCAGTACTTC. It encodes CASSYQASYEQYF.

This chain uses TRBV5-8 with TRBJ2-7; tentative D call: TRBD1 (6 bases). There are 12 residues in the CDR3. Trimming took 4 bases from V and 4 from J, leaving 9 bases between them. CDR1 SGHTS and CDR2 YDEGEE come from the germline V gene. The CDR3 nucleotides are TGTGCCAGCAGCATACAGGGTTACGAGCAGTACTTC. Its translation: CASSIQGYEQYF. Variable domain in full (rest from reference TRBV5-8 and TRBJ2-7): EAGVTQSPTHLIKTRGQQATLRCSPISGHTSVYWYQQALGLGLQFLLWYDEGEERNRGNFPPRFSGRQFPNYSSELNVNALELEDSALYLCASSIQGYEQYFGPGTRLTVT.

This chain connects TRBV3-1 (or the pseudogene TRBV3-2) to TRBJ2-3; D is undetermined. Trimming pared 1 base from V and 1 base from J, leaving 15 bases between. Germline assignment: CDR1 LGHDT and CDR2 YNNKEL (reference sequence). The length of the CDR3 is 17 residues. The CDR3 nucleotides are TGTGCCAGCAGCCAAGGATTACTGCCCTTGGGCACAGATACGCAGTATTTT. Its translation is CASSQGLLPLGTDTQYF.

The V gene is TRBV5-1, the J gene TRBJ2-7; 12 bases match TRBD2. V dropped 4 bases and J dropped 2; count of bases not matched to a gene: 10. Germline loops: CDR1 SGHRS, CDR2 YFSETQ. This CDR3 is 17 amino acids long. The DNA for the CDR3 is TGCGCCAGCAGCACGGACACTAGCGGGGGGCTCGCCTACGAGCAGTACTTC. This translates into CASSTDTSGGLAYEQYF.

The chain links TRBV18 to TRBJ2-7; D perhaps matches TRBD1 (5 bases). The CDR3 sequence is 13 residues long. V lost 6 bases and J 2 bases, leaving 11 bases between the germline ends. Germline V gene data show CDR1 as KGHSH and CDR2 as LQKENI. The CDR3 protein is CASSQGTAYEQYF. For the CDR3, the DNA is TGTGCCAGCTCCCAGGGCACAGCCTACGAGCAGTACTTC. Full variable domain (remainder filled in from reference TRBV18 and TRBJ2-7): NAGVMQNPRHLVRRRGQEARLRCSPMKGHSHVYWYRQLPEEGLKFMVYLQKENIIDESGMPKERFSAEFPKEGPSILRIQQVVRGDSAAYFCASSQGTAYEQYFGPGTRLTVT.

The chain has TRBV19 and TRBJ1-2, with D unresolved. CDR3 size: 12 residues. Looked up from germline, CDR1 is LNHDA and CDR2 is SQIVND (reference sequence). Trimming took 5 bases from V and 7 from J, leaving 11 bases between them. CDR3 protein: CASSPVGPGYTF. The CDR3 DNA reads TGTGCCAGTAGTCCCGTGGGCCCTGGCTACACCTTC.

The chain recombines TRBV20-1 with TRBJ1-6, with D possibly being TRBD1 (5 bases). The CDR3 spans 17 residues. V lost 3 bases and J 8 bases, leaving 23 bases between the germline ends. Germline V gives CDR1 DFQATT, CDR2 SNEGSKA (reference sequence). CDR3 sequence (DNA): TGCAGTGCTAGTACGGGGACGATAATAGGGGAGGATTCACCCCTCCACTTT. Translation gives CSASTGTIIGEDSPLHF.

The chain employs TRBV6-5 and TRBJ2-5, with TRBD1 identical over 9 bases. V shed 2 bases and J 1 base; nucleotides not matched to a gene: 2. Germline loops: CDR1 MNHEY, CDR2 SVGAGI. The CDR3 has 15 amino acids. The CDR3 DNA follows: TGTGCCAGCAGTTACGGGACAGGGCTCCAAGAGACCCAGTACTTC. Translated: CASSYGTGLQETQYF.